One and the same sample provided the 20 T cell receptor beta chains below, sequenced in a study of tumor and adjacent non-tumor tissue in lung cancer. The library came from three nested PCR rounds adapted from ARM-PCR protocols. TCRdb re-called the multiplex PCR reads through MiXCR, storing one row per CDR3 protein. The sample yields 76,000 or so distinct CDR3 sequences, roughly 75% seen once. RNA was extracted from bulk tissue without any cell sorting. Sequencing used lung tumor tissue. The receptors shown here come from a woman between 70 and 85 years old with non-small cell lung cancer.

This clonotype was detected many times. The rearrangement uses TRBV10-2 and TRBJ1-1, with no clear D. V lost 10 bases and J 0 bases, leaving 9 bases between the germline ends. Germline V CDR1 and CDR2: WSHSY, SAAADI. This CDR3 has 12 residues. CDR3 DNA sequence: TGCGCCACGAACGGGCTGAACACTGAAGCTTTCTTT. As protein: CATNGLNTEAFF.

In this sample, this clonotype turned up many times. The CDR3 spells CASSGGGVNTDTQYF. CDR3 DNA sequence: TGTGCCAGCAGCGGCGGTGGGGTGAACACAGATACGCAGTATTTT. This chain uses TRBV5-4 with TRBJ2-3; the D is unclear. The CDR3 totals 15 residues. Germline CDR1 and CDR2: SGHNT and YYREEE (reference sequence). V dropped 4 bases and J dropped 2 bases, with 14 bases sitting between them.

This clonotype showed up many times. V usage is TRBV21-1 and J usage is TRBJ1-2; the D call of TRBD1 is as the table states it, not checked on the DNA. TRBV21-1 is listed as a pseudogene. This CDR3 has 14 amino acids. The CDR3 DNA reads TGTGCCAGCAGCCCGGGGCAGGGTTGCTATGGCTACACCTTC. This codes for CASSPGQGCYGYTF.

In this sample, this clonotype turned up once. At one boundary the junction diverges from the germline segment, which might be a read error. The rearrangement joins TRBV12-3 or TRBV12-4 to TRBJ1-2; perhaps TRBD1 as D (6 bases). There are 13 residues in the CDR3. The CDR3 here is CASSRGKNYGFTF. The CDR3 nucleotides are TGTGCCAGTTCGAGGGGGAAGAACTATGGCTTCACCTTC.

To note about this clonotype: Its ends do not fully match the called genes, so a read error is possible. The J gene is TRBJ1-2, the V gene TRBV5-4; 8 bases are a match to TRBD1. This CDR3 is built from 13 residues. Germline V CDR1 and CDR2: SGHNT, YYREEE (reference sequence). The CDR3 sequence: CTSSLGQGAGYTF. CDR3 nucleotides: TGTACCAGCAGCTTGGGGCAGGGGGCAGGCTACACCTTC. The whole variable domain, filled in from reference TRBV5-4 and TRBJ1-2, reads ETGVTQSPTHLIKTRGQQVTLRCSSQSGHNTVSWYQQALGQGPQFIFQYYREEENGRGNFPPRFSGLQFPNYSSELNVNALELDDSALYLCTSSLGQGAGYTFGSGTRLTVV.

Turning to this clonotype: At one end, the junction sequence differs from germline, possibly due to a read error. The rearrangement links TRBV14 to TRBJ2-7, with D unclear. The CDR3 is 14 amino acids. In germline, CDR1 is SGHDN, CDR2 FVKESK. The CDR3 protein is CANSQAGTAYEQYF. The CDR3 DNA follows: TGTGCCAACAGCCAAGCAGGCACAGCCTACGAGCAGTACTTC.

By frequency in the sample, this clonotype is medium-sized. CDR3 region: CASSYRDRGETQYF. The CDR3 nucleotides read TGTGCCAGCAGTTACCGGGACAGGGGGGAGACCCAGTACTTC. The chain combines TRBV6-5 with TRBJ2-5; 11 bases match TRBD1. This CDR3 comprises 14 residues. Looked up from germline, CDR1 is MNHEY and CDR2 is SVGAGI. With V trimmed by 2 bases and J by 5 bases, 1 base remained unmatched.

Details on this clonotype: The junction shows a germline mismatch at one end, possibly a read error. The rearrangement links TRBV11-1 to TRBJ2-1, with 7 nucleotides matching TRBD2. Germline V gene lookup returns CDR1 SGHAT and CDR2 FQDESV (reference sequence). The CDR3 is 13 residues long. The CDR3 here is CASSTTREVEQSF. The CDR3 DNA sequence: TGTGCCAGCAGCACCACCCGGGAGGTCGAGCAGTCCTTC.

The CDR3 DNA is TGCAGTGCTAGAAACAGGATAGGGAATGGCTACACCTTC. Translation: CSARNRIGNGYTF. This rearrangement joins TRBV20-1 to TRBJ1-2; tentatively, D is TRBD1 (5 bases). Germline CDR1 and CDR2: DFQATT and SNEGSKA (reference sequence). Trimming pared 2 bases from V and 6 bases from J, leaving 13 bases between. CDR3 length equals 13 residues.

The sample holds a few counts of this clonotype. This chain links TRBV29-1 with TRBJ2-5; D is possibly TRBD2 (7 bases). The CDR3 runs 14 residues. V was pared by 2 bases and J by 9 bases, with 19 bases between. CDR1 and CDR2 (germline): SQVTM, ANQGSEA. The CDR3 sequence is CSVERGGGREAQYF. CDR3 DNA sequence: TGCAGCGTTGAACGAGGGGGGGGAAGGGAGGCCCAGTACTTC. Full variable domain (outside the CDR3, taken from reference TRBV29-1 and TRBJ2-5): SAVISQKPSRDICQRGTSLTIQCQVDSQVTMMFWYRQQPGQSLTLIATANQGSEATYESGFVIDKFPISRPNLTFSTLTVSNMSPEDSSIYLCSVERGGGREAQYFGPGTRLLVL.

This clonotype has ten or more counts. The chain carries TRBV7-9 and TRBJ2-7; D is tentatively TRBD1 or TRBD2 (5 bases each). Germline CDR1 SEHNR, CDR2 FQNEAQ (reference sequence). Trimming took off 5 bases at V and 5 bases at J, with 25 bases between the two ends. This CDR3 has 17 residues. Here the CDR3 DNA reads TGTGCCAGCAGCCCCGGGACCGTCTCCATGGGTAATCACGAGCAGTACTTC. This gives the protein CASSPGTVSMGNHEQYF.

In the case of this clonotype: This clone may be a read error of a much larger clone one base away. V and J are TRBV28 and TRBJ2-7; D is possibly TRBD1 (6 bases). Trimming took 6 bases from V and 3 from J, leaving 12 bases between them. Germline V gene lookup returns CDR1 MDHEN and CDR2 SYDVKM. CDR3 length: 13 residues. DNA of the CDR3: TGTGCCAGCAGGGCTCAGGGGCGCTACGAGCAGTACTTC. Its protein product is CASRAQGRYEQYF.

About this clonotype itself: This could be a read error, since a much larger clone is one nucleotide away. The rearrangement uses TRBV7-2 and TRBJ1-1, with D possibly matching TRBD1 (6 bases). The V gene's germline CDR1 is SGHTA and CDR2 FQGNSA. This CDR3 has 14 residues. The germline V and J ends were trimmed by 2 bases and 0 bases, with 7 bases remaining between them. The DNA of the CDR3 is TGTGCCAGCAGCTTAAGGGGGGTGAACACTGAAGCTTTCTTT. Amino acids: CASSLRGVNTEAFF.

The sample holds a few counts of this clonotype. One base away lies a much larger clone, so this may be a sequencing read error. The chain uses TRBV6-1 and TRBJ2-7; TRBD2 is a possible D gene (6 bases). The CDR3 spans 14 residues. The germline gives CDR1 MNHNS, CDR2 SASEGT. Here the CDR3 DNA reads TGTGCCAGCAGTGAGGGTAGCGGTTCCTACGAGCGGTACTTC. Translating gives CASSEGSGSYERYF.

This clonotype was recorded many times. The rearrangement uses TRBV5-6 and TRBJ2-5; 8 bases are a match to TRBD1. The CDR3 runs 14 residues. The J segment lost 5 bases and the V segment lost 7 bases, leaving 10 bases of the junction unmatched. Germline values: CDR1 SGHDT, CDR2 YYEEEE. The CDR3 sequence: CASADRGIWETQYF. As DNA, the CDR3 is TGTGCCAGCGCCGACAGGGGCATTTGGGAGACCCAGTACTTC.

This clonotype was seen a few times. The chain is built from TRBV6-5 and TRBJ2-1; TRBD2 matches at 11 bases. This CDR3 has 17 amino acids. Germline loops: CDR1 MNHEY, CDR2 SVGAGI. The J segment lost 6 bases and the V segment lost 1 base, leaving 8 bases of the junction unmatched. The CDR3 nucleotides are TGTGCCAGCAGTTACTTGATGAGCCTAGCGGGAGGCAATGAGCAGTTCTTC. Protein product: CASSYLMSLAGGNEQFF.

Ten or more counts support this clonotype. CDR3 in DNA: TGTGCCAGCAGTCCCGGGACTAGTCCATCCGAGCAGTACTTC. Amino acids: CASSPGTSPSEQYF. The chain joins TRBV12-3 or TRBV12-4 to TRBJ2-7, with 8 bases that match TRBD2. With V trimmed by 5 bases and J by 6 bases, 9 bases remained unmatched. The CDR3 runs 14 residues.

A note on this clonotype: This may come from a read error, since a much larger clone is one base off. This CDR3 reads CSVTGQPIEPYEQYF. CDR3 coding DNA: TGCAGTGTCACAGGACAGCCTATAGAACCCTACGAGCAGTACTTC. This chain links TRBV20-1 with TRBJ2-7, with D possibly matching TRBD1 (6 bases). V shed 7 bases and J shed 2 bases, with 21 bases lying between them. Germline CDR1 is DFQATT and CDR2 is SNEGSKA (reference sequence). There are 15 residues in the CDR3.

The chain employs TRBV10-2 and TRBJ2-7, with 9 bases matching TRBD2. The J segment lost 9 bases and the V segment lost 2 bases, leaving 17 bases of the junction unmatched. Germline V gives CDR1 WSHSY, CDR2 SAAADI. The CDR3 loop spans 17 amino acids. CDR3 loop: CASSEPLGLAGDWGQYF. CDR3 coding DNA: TGCGCCAGCAGTGAGCCTCTGGGACTAGCTGGGGATTGGGGGCAGTACTTC.

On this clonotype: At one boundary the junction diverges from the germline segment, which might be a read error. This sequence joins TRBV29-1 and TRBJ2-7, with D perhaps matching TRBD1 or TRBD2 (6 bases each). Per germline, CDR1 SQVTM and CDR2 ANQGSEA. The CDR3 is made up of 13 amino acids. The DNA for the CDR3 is TGCAGCGTCGTGACAGGAGGGATGTACGAGCGGTACTTC. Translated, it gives CSVVTGGMYERYF.